These 14 T cell receptor beta chains originate from one sample sequenced in a study of T cells in women clearing cervical HPV infection (dated by TCRdb to 2016 to 2018). The method was the immunoSEQ multiplex PCR assay. TCRdb took over this immuneACCESS table, retaining in-frame rearrangements with V and J assigned. Such tables are incomplete; in checked studies, under half of the missing clones stem from an unresolved V gene, and the remainder is unexplained. The table of this sample itemizes tens of thousands of clones. Approximately 4.8% of the sample is in the top ten clones. Source material: blood buffy coat. The source of these receptors is a woman between 18 and 75 years old with a cervical HPV16 infection that either progressed to CIN3+ or cleared (not recorded which).

Worth noting for this clone: The read comes to an end 3 residues before the CDR3 does, leaving the germline J gene to fill in the end. V usage is TRBV19 and J usage is TRBJ1-2, with 7 bases identical to TRBD1. V gave up 3 bases and J gave up 4 bases; unmatched junction bases: 5. This CDR3 contains 14 residues. Germline V gene data show CDR1 as LNHDA and CDR2 as SQIVND (reference sequence). Partial CDR3 DNA: TGTGCCAGTAGTATTTCTTGGGACAGCTATGGC. Protein: CASSISWDSYG. The complete CDR3 reads CASSISWDSYGYTF. Using reference TRBV19 and TRBJ1-2 for the parts outside the CDR3, the full variable domain is DGGITQSPKYLFRKEGQNVTLSCEQNLNHDAMYWYRQDPGQGLRLIYYSQIVNDFQKGDIAEGYSVSREKKESFPLTVTSAQKNPTAFYLCASSISWDSYGYTFGSGTRLTVV.

Concerning this clone: The CDR3 end is not reached by the read, which stops 3 residues before it; the germline J gene fills it in. The chain joins TRBV7-9 to TRBJ2-7; 8 bases line up with TRBD1. Looked up from germline, CDR1 is SEHNR and CDR2 is FQNEAQ (reference sequence). Trimming at V came to 4 bases and at J to 0 bases, leaving 5 bases not matched to a gene. CDR3 length: 15 residues. The CDR3: CASSSGQEGSYEQYF. CDR3 DNA (partial): TGTGCCAGCAGCTCGGGACAGGAAGGCTCCTACGAG.

On this clone itself: The CDR3 end falls 3 residues outside the read, so it is completed with the germline J gene. The chain has TRBV19 and TRBJ1-2; possibly TRBD1 for D (6 bases). Germline-derived CDR1 and CDR2 are LNHDA and SQIVND (reference sequence). CDR3 length: 16 residues. Trimming shortened V by 0 bases and J by 6 bases, and 17 bases separated the two germline ends. CDR3 residues: CASSIDGRGFLNGYTF. The covered CDR3 bases are TGTGCCAGTAGTATAGATGGCAGGGGATTTTTGAATGGC.

With regard to this clone: The CDR3 end lies 3 residues beyond the end of the read and is filled in from the germline J gene. The chain is built from TRBV19 and TRBJ2-4; the D gene is possibly TRBD1 (6 bases). The V gene's germline CDR1 is LNHDA and CDR2 SQIVND (reference sequence). The germline V and J ends were trimmed by 7 bases and 8 bases, with 6 bases remaining between them. CDR3 size: 10 residues. CDR3 protein: CASKGDIQYF. CDR3 DNA (partial): TGTGCCAGTAAGGGGGACATT.

A note on this clone: The sequence runs out 3 residues before the end of the CDR3; the remainder is reconstructed from the germline J gene. This chain connects TRBV14 to TRBJ1-3, with a possible D match to TRBD1 (5 bases). The CDR3 contains 13 residues. The germline V gene encodes CDR1 SGHDN and CDR2 FVKESK. The germline V and J ends were trimmed by 3 bases and 7 bases, with 10 bases remaining between them. This CDR3 is CASSQDTQNTIYF. Incomplete CDR3 DNA: TGTGCCAGCAGCCAGGACACACAGAACACC.

As concerns this clone: The read stops 3 residues short of the end of the CDR3; the missing end is completed from the germline J gene. The chain joins TRBV6-1 to TRBJ1-5; D is unresolved. The CDR3 is 15 residues long. Trimming stripped 4 bases from V and 3 bases from J, with 13 bases between. The germline V gene has CDR1 MNHNS and CDR2 SASEGT. The part of the CDR3 DNA that was read is TGTGCCAGCAGTGTGGAAGAGGGTATCAATCAGCCC. It specifies CASSVEEGINQP. The entire CDR3 protein reads CASSVEEGINQPQHF.

About this clone itself: Sequencing ends 3 residues short of the CDR3 end; the germline J gene provides the rest. The chain couples TRBV6-4 to TRBJ2-1; D possibly corresponds to TRBD1 (5 bases). CDR3 length: 14 amino acids. V lost 8 bases and J lost 6, with 17 bases in between. CDR1 is MRHNA, CDR2 SNTAGT, per germline. The sequenced CDR3 bases are TGTGCCAGCGCTCAAACAGGCGTGAGCAATGAG. Translating it yields CASAQTGVSNE. The entire CDR3 protein is CASAQTGVSNEQFF.

Worth noting for this clone: The read finishes 3 residues shy of the CDR3 end, and the germline J gene is used to complete it. V is TRBV13 and J is TRBJ2-7; no clear D. Trimming shortened V by 4 bases and J by 4 bases, and 5 bases separated the two germline ends. Per germline, CDR1 PRHDT and CDR2 FYEKMQ (reference sequence). This CDR3 spans 11 amino acids. The CDR3 protein is CASSSMYEQYF. The part of the CDR3 DNA that was read is TGTGCCAGCAGCTCTATGTACGAG.

Details on this clone: The sequenced fragment ends 3 residues before the CDR3 boundary, so the rest is inferred from the germline J gene. This CDR3 is also generated by other DNA sequences in the sample. The chain is built from TRBV5-1 and TRBJ2-2; D call uncertain. Trimming pared 1 base from V and 4 bases from J, leaving 5 bases between. CDR1 and CDR2 from the germline V gene are SGHRS and YFSETQ. The CDR3 contains 13 residues. Partial CDR3 DNA: TGCGCCAGCAGCTTGTCGGTCACCGGGGAG. This codes for CASSLSVTGE. The full CDR3 sequence reads CASSLSVTGELFF. The whole variable domain, remainder taken from reference TRBV5-1 and TRBJ2-2, is KAGVTQTPRYLIKTRGQQVTLSCSPISGHRSVSWYQQTPGQGLQFLFEYFSETQRNKGNFPGRFSGRQFSNSRSEMNVSTLELGDSALYLCASSLSVTGELFFGEGSRLTVL.

In regard to this clone: The missing CDR3 end, 3 residues past where the read stops, is filled in from the germline J gene. The chain combines TRBV12-3 or TRBV12-4 with TRBJ2-3; tentatively, D is TRBD1 (6 bases). The CDR3 is 14 residues long. V was cut by 3 bases and J by 3 bases, with 10 bases left in between. CDR3 sequence reads: CASSLDSSTDTQYF. CDR3 DNA (partial): TGTGCCAGCAGTTTGGACAGTTCTACAGATACG.

The CDR3 reads CASIRDRGQSPYTF. CDR3 DNA (partial): TGTGCCAGCATCCGCGACAGGGGGCAGTCCCCC. J is TRBJ1-2 and V is TRBV5-4; 10 bases line up with TRBD1. The read ends 3 residues before the CDR3 terminus; that terminus is restored from the germline J gene. The CDR3 spans 14 residues. Germline loops: CDR1 SGHNT, CDR2 YYREEE (reference sequence).

Remarks on this clone: The read gets to within 3 residues of the CDR3 end, and the germline J gene fills in the rest. V and J are TRBV20-1 and TRBJ2-7; TRBD1 might be the D (5 bases). The CDR3 loop spans 13 amino acids. The germline CDR1 and CDR2 sequences are DFQATT and SNEGSKA (reference sequence). The V end was cut by 0 bases, the J end by 5 bases, with 11 bases between. The CDR3 bases that were read are TGCAGTGCTAGAGAGGTGATCAGGGACGAG. Its translation: CSAREVIRDE. The CDR3 in full is CSAREVIRDEQYF.

The CDR3 here is CASSLVGGSAAYEQYF. The sequenced CDR3 bases are TGTGCCAGCAGCCTAGTAGGCGGTAGCGCCGCCTACGAG. The V and J genes are TRBV7-6 and TRBJ2-7, with a weak D call TRBD2 (5 bases). The CDR3 end lies 3 residues beyond the end of the read and is filled in from the germline J gene. V gave up 5 bases and J gave up 2 bases, with 19 bases separating them. The length of the CDR3 is 16 residues. CDR1 is SGHVS, CDR2 FNYEAQ, per germline.

A word on this clone: The CDR3 goes on 3 residues after the read ends, and that part is filled in from the germline J gene. The chain carries TRBV20-1 and TRBJ2-5; TRBD2 aligns across 15 bases. Germline V CDR1 and CDR2: DFQATT, SNEGSKA (reference sequence). V shed 6 bases, J shed 5 bases, and the junction held 13 bases outside the gene matches. CDR3 size: 17 residues. The CDR3 region is CSASGTSGGRAYETQYF. Partial CDR3 DNA: TGCAGTGCGTCCGGGACTAGCGGGGGGCGTGCATATGAGACC.